Below, 25 T cell receptor beta chains from the same sample are listed, as sequenced in a study of T cells in Graves' hyperthyroidism and ophthalmopathy. Template material for amplifying TCR beta CDR3 regions consisted of RNA transcripts. RT-PCR in the first round (using the HTBI primer set) targeted the TCR CDR3. MiXCR, applied by TCRdb to the multiplex PCR reads, yields one record per CDR3 protein. This table has about 130,000 distinct CDR3 sequences, roughly a fifth appearing once. The sample was blood. The receptor source for this set is a woman in her forties or fifties with Graves' hyperthyroidism that later progressed to Graves' ophthalmopathy.

The V and J genes are TRBV27 and TRBJ2-1; D is unclear. The CDR3 consists of 16 residues. Germline CDR1 and CDR2: MNHEY and SMNVEV (reference sequence). Trimming shortened V by 7 bases and J by 9 bases, and 25 bases separated the two germline ends. The CDR3 DNA is TGTGCCAGCACCCTCTACGCGGTTAATCCCAGTAGTGAGCAGTTCTTC. This encodes CASTLYAVNPSSEQFF.

In this sample, this clonotype turned up many times. The rearrangement links TRBV12-3 or TRBV12-4 to TRBJ2-2; D is unclear. This CDR3 is 14 amino acids long. The V gene lost 3 bases and the J gene lost 0 bases, with 5 bases spanning the gap. CDR3 nucleotide sequence: TGTGCCAGCAGTTTCGACACGAACACCGGGGAGCTGTTTTTT. It codes for CASSFDTNTGELFF.

This clonotype showed up many times. The chain carries TRBV3-1 and TRBJ2-6; possibly TRBD2 for D (5 bases). The CDR3 has 16 residues. CDR1 is LGHDT and CDR2 is YNNKEL in the germline V gene (reference sequence). Trimming shortened V by 0 bases and J by 4 bases, and 10 bases separated the two germline ends. The CDR3 region has the DNA TGTGCCAGCAGCCAAGACGAGGGAACCGGGGCCAACGTCCTGACTTTC. It encodes CASSQDEGTGANVLTF.

V gene TRBV20-1 combines with J gene TRBJ2-1, with 11 bases aligning to TRBD2. The J segment lost 6 bases and the V segment lost 1 base, leaving 5 bases of the junction unmatched. The germline gives CDR1 DFQATT, CDR2 SNEGSKA (reference sequence). CDR3 length equals 15 residues. CDR3 DNA sequence: TGCAGTGCTAGAGCTCGACTAGCGGGAAGCAATGAGCAGTTCTTC. Its translation: CSARARLAGSNEQFF.

V is TRBV6-1 and J is TRBJ1-3, with a tentative D call TRBD1 (6 bases). There are 17 residues in the CDR3. Trimming left V 6 bases short and J 5 bases short, with 23 bases between. Germline V CDR1 and CDR2: MNHNS, SASEGT. CDR3 sequence: CASSPRRSGASRNTIYF. The CDR3 region has the DNA TGTGCCAGCAGCCCTCGTCGGTCAGGGGCATCGAGAAACACCATATATTTT.

The sample holds many counts of this clonotype. The chain links TRBV2 to TRBJ2-3, with unresolved D. Germline values: CDR1 SNHLY, CDR2 FYNNEI. The CDR3 is 14 amino acids. V shed 2 bases and J shed 2 bases, with 8 bases lying between them. The CDR3 coding sequence is TGTGCCAGCAGTGAAAGCGTAGCCACAGATACGCAGTATTTT. It encodes CASSESVATDTQYF. The entire variable domain, with the rest obtained from reference TRBV2 and TRBJ2-3, is as follows: EPEVTQTPSHQVTQMGQEVILRCVPISNHLYFYWYRQILGQKVEFLVSFYNNEISEKSEIFDDQFSVERPDGSNFTLKIRSTKLEDSAMYFCASSESVATDTQYFGPGTRLTVL.

V gene TRBV20-1 combines with J gene TRBJ1-5; unclear D gene. Looked up from germline, CDR1 is DFQATT and CDR2 is SNEGSKA (reference sequence). V gave up 0 bases and J gave up 3 bases, with 6 bases separating them. CDR3 size: 13 residues. The CDR3 region has the DNA TGCAGTGCTAGAGATTCTGTCAATCAGCCCCAGCATTTT. Amino acids: CSARDSVNQPQHF.

In its sample, this clonotype was seen many times. The gene calls are TRBV27 and TRBJ2-5; TRBD2 agrees at 14 bases. V lost 6 bases and J lost 5; bases outside the gene matches: 5. CDR1 is MNHEY, CDR2 SMNVEV, per germline (reference sequence). There are 15 residues in the CDR3. CDR3 sequence reads: CASRGLAGVRETQYF. Written as DNA, the CDR3 is TGTGCCAGCAGGGGACTAGCGGGAGTGCGGGAGACCCAGTACTTC.

As regards this clonotype: A much larger clone differs from this one at a single base, so this may be a read error. The CDR3 protein is CAWSVGNEQFF. CDR3 sequence (DNA): TGTGCCTGGAGTGTAGGGAATGAGCAGTTCTTC. This chain links TRBV30 with TRBJ2-1, with D uncertain. V was clipped by 0 bases and J by 7 bases, with 4 bases between them. Germline CDR1 and CDR2: GTSNPN and SVGIG (reference sequence). This CDR3 spans 11 amino acids.

The chain is built from TRBV19 and TRBJ2-5; D is possibly TRBD1 (5 bases). V lost 10 bases to trimming and J lost 2 bases, with 14 bases between them. The CDR3 spans 13 residues. Germline V CDR1 and CDR2: LNHDA, SQIVND (reference sequence). This chain's CDR3 is CATGQLKQETQYF. DNA for the CDR3: TGTGCCACAGGGCAGCTTAAACAAGAGACCCAGTACTTC.

The V and J genes are TRBV5-4 and TRBJ2-1; 10 positions agree with TRBD2. The germline gives CDR1 SGHNT, CDR2 YYREEE (reference sequence). The CDR3 is 17 amino acids. V lost 4 bases, J lost 3 bases, and 10 bases stayed unmatched. CDR3 sequence (DNA): TGTGCCAGCAGCCCACGGACTAGCGGCATTCTCTACAATGAGCAGTTCTTC. It specifies CASSPRTSGILYNEQFF.

This rearrangement joins TRBV7-8 to TRBJ2-1; D is undetermined. This CDR3 region has 13 residues. Trimming removed 10 bases from V and 5 bases from J, with 15 bases in between. Germline V gene lookup returns CDR1 SGHVS and CDR2 FQNEAQ. The CDR3 coding sequence is TGTGCCACCCTAAGGACGGAAAACAATGAGCAGTTCTTC. Translated: CATLRTENNEQFF.

In this sample, this clonotype turned up many times. This chain connects TRBV6-1 to TRBJ1-1, with D unclear. The CDR3 runs 15 residues. Germline CDR1 reads MNHNS; CDR2 reads SASEGT. Trimming removed 5 bases from V and 0 bases from J, with 13 bases in between. Here the CDR3 DNA reads TGTGCCAGCAGTTTAACAGATAATATGAACACTGAAGCTTTCTTT. Protein sequence: CASSLTDNMNTEAFF.

This clonotype has at least ten counts. J is TRBJ2-1 and V is TRBV7-2; TRBD2 matches 12 bases. With 5 bases clipped from V and 8 bases from J, the junction kept 10 bases outside the gene matches. This CDR3 region has 16 residues. CDR1 and CDR2 (germline): SGHTA, FQGNSA. CDR3 amino acids: CASSVHTSGRSYEQFF. The CDR3, as DNA: TGTGCCAGCAGCGTACATACTAGCGGGAGGTCTTATGAGCAGTTCTTC. Complete variable domain (other parts from reference TRBV7-2 and TRBJ2-1): GAGVSQSPSNKVTEKGKDVELRCDPISGHTALYWYRQSLGQGLEFLIYFQGNSAPDKSGLPSDRFSAERTGGSVSTLTIQRTQQEDSAVYLCASSVHTSGRSYEQFFGPGTRLTVL.

V and J are TRBV10-2 and TRBJ1-1; 9 nucleotides align to TRBD1. The CDR3 totals 14 residues. Germline lookup yields CDR1 WSHSY and CDR2 SAAADI. With V trimmed by 7 bases and J by 2 bases, 5 bases remained unmatched. The DNA for the CDR3 is TGCGCCAGCAAGGACAGGGGCTATAACACTGAAGCTTTCTTT. Translating gives CASKDRGYNTEAFF.

Only a few counts were recorded for this clonotype. The chain joins TRBV24-1 to TRBJ1-2; unclear D gene. Germline CDR1 is KGHDR and CDR2 is SFDVKD. This CDR3 comprises 12 residues. V was clipped by 4 bases and J by 8 bases, with 10 bases between them. CDR3 nucleotides: TGTGCCACCAGTGAGGCAGCTCACGGCTACACCTTC. Amino acids: CATSEAAHGYTF.

This clonotype was observed at least ten times. The V gene is TRBV11-2, the J gene TRBJ2-5; 7 bases fit TRBD2. This CDR3 has 13 amino acids. The germline gives CDR1 SGHAT, CDR2 FQNNGV. V shed 7 bases and J 5 bases; nucleotides not matched to a gene: 7. The CDR3 spells CASTREVLETQYF. The CDR3 DNA reads as TGTGCCAGCACCCGGGAGGTTTTGGAGACCCAGTACTTC.

Only a few counts were recorded for this clonotype. The junction shows a germline mismatch at one end, possibly a read error. This chain links TRBV7-3 with TRBJ2-3; the D is unclear. The CDR3 totals 13 residues. In germline, CDR1 is SGHTA, CDR2 FQGTGA. CDR3 protein: CANSLANTDTQYF. The CDR3 region has the DNA TGTGCCAACAGCTTAGCTAACACAGATACGCAGTATTTT.

This clonotype has ten or more counts. The chain combines TRBV2 with TRBJ2-7; D gene uncertain. The CDR3 consists of 13 residues. V lost 8 bases and J 0 bases, leaving 11 bases between the germline ends. The germline V gene encodes CDR1 SNHLY and CDR2 FYNNEI. CDR3 amino acids: CASAGGSSYEQYF. As DNA, the CDR3 is TGTGCCAGCGCCGGCGGTAGCTCCTACGAGCAGTACTTC.

This clonotype was counted many times. V gene TRBV27 combines with J gene TRBJ1-5; D gene unclear. Trimming stripped 2 bases from V and 4 bases from J, with 12 bases between. This CDR3 has 15 residues. CDR1 is MNHEY, CDR2 SMNVEV, per germline (reference sequence). The chain's CDR3 is CASSLGSYPNQPQHF. CDR3 DNA sequence: TGTGCCAGCAGTTTAGGGTCCTACCCGAATCAGCCCCAGCATTTT.

In its sample, this clonotype was seen many times. The J gene is TRBJ2-5, the V gene TRBV12-3 or TRBV12-4; the D is unclear. The V end was cut by 4 bases, the J end by 2 bases, with 14 bases between. The CDR3 extends over 15 amino acids. This CDR3 reads CASSSRRHPQETQYF. For the CDR3, the DNA is TGTGCCAGCAGTTCCCGCCGACATCCTCAAGAGACCCAGTACTTC.

The V gene is TRBV6-6, the J gene TRBJ2-4, with 10 bases that match TRBD1. This CDR3 comprises 18 residues. V dropped 0 bases and J dropped 1; count of bases not matched to a gene: 6. CDR1 and CDR2 from the germline V gene are MNHNY and SVGAGI (reference sequence). CDR3 sequence: CASSYSNGTGAAKNIQYF. CDR3 DNA: TGTGCCAGCAGTTACTCGAACGGGACAGGGGCCGCCAAAAACATTCAGTACTTC.

V gene TRBV18 combines with J gene TRBJ2-5, with a possible D match to TRBD1 (6 bases). Deletions cut 3 bases from V and 6 bases from J, with 14 bases between. There are 14 residues in the CDR3. Germline lookup yields CDR1 KGHSH and CDR2 LQKENI. In DNA, the CDR3 is TGTGCCAGCTCACCCGGTTGGCAGGGGAAGACCCAGTACTTC. It translates to CASSPGWQGKTQYF.

In this sample, this clonotype turned up many times. The chain recombines TRBV7-2 with TRBJ2-7, with no clear D. CDR3 length: 12 residues. Germline loops: CDR1 SGHTA, CDR2 FQGNSA. V dropped 2 bases and J dropped 5 bases, with 7 bases sitting between them. The CDR3 here is CASSLRPHEQYF. In DNA form, the CDR3 reads TGTGCCAGCAGCTTAAGGCCCCACGAGCAGTACTTC. Supplemented by reference TRBV7-2 and TRBJ2-7, the full variable domain reads GAGVSQSPSNKVTEKGKDVELRCDPISGHTALYWYRQSLGQGLEFLIYFQGNSAPDKSGLPSDRFSAERTGGSVSTLTIQRTQQEDSAVYLCASSLRPHEQYFGPGTRLTVT.

Ten or more counts support this clonotype. The V gene is TRBV4-1, the J gene TRBJ1-2, with 7 nucleotides matching TRBD1. V was pared by 4 bases and J by 6 bases, with 8 bases of the junction left unmatched. CDR3 length: 14 amino acids. Germline V gives CDR1 MGHRA, CDR2 YSYEKL. The CDR3 DNA follows: TGCGCCAGCAGCCTTATAGGGGGCGCCCATGGCTACACCTTC. This codes for CASSLIGGAHGYTF.